This T cell receptor beta chain was obtained from a study of blood T cell repertoires in COVID-19. Only in-frame clones appear in the TCRdb table, and some are missing; sequencing was by immunoSEQ multiplex PCR. The repertoire includes roughly 250,000 clones, about four fifths of them detected once, and roughly a tenth sits in the top ten. Sequenced material: peripheral blood. The clonotype originates from a woman of 80 years or more with acute or convalescent COVID-19.

Here the CDR3 reads CASTSRGGPWTEAFF. As DNA, the CDR3 is TGTGCCAGTACCTCCCGGGGGGGGCCTTGGACTGAAGCTTTCTTT. The V call is TRBV19, the J call TRBJ1-1; D might be TRBD1 (6 bases). This CDR3 is 15 amino acids long. Germline values: CDR1 LNHDA, CDR2 SQIVND (reference sequence). Trimming stripped 7 bases from V and 5 bases from J, with 20 bases between. Looking up the rest from reference TRBV19 and TRBJ1-1 gives the full variable domain: DGGITQSPKYLFRKEGQNVTLSCEQNLNHDAMYWYRQDPGQGLRLIYYSQIVNDFQKGDIAEGYSVSREKKESFPLTVTSAQKNPTAFYLCASTSRGGPWTEAFFGQGTRLTVV.